Below, 32 T cell receptor beta chains from the same sample are listed, as sequenced in a study of human T cells and chemical hapten exposure. Described time point: patch test 1, 2 weeks after DPC sensitization. Documented treatment: therapeutic diphenylcyclopropenone sensitization with weekly scalp DPC. MiXCR, applied by TCRdb to the RACE reads, yields one record per CDR3 protein. The profile covers about 340,000 distinct CDR3 sequences, with under 8% appearing a single time and around 8.4% taken by the ten largest. The source was whole blood, collected in connection with sensitization to the hapten diphenylcyclopropenone (DPC). Receptors were obtained from a woman between 18 and 29 years old with alopecia areata. Some clones in this sample may be carry-over from other donors' samples.

There are a few counts of this clonotype. The rearrangement links TRBV4-3 to TRBJ1-2, with D possibly matching TRBD1 (6 bases). Germline CDR1 reads LGHNA; CDR2 reads YSLEER. Trimming removed 2 bases at V and 3 bases at J, with 19 bases between. CDR3 length: 17 residues. The CDR3 sequence: CASSQQTGPGSDYGYTF. In DNA form, the CDR3 reads TGCGCCAGCAGCCAACAGACAGGACCAGGTAGTGACTATGGCTACACCTTC.

This clonotype was observed at least ten times. This rearrangement joins TRBV11-2 to TRBJ2-1; no clear D gene. Trimming cost V 0 bases and J 5 bases, with 11 bases left between them. The CDR3 contains 15 residues. In germline, CDR1 is SGHAT, CDR2 FQNNGV. DNA for the CDR3: TGTGCCAGCAGCTTAGAACCCAGCCAAAACAATGAGCAGTTCTTC. The encoded protein is CASSLEPSQNNEQFF.

The V and J genes are TRBV7-9 and TRBJ2-7; the match to TRBD1 covers 8 bases. Germline values: CDR1 SEHNR, CDR2 FQNEAQ (reference sequence). V trimming: 2 bases; J trimming: 5 bases; junction bases outside the gene matches: 5. This CDR3 region has 14 residues. CDR3 sequence reads: CASSLWDRWDEQYF. DNA of the CDR3: TGTGCCAGCAGCTTATGGGACAGGTGGGACGAGCAGTACTTC.

The J gene is TRBJ2-3, the V gene TRBV7-8; maybe TRBD1 (6 bases). The CDR3 has 16 amino acids. The V gene's germline CDR1 is SGHVS and CDR2 FQNEAQ. Trimming took off 3 bases at V and 1 base at J, with 14 bases between the two ends. CDR3 coding DNA: TGTGCCAGCAGCTTTAGCTGGGACATCGGCACAGATACGCAGTATTTT. It specifies CASSFSWDIGTDTQYF. Full variable domain (remainder filled in from reference TRBV7-8 and TRBJ2-3): GAGVSQSPRYKVAKRGQDVALRCDPISGHVSLFWYQQALGQGPEFLTYFQNEAQLDKSGLPSDRFFAERPEGSVSTLKIQRTQQEDSAVYLCASSFSWDIGTDTQYFGPGTRLTVL.

This clonotype has at least ten counts. CDR3 loop: CASSYSKLNTEAFF. In nucleotides, the CDR3 is TGTGCCAGCAGTTACTCTAAGCTTAACACTGAAGCTTTCTTT. This chain uses TRBV6-5 with TRBJ1-1, with D unclear. V lost 0 bases to trimming and J lost 2 bases, with 7 bases between them. Germline assignment: CDR1 MNHEY and CDR2 SVGAGI. CDR3 size: 14 residues.

This chain links TRBV6-2 or TRBV6-3 with TRBJ2-5; D is perhaps TRBD1 or TRBD2 (5 bases each). CDR1 and CDR2 (germline): MNHEY, SVGEGT. This CDR3 has 17 amino acids. With 0 bases removed from V and 5 bases from J, the gap between germline ends came to 19 bases. CDR3 coding DNA: TGTGCCAGCAGTTACTCCCCCCAACGGGGCTGGTTGGAGACCCAGTACTTC. Residues: CASSYSPQRGWLETQYF.

This clonotype occurred a few times. The chain carries TRBV5-5 and TRBJ1-1; 10 positions agree with TRBD1. CDR3 length: 13 amino acids. Germline V gene sequence: CDR1 SGHKS, CDR2 YYEKEE (reference sequence). Trimming cost V 4 bases and J 5 bases; bases outside gene matches: 2. CDR3 nucleotide sequence: TGTGCCAGCAGCACGGGACAGGGGACTGAAGCTTTCTTT. Translated, it gives CASSTGQGTEAFF.

This chain joins TRBV3-1 and TRBJ1-2; D may be TRBD1 (5 bases). This CDR3 spans 13 amino acids. Trimming removed 4 bases from V and 5 bases from J, with 11 bases in between. Per the germline V gene, CDR1 is LGHDT and CDR2 is YNNKEL (reference sequence). The CDR3 protein is CASSRDGPYGYTF. DNA for the CDR3: TGTGCCAGCAGCCGGGACGGACCATATGGCTACACCTTC.

This clonotype was detected many times. The chain carries TRBV5-1 and TRBJ2-1; 8 nucleotides match TRBD2. Germline assignment: CDR1 SGHRS and CDR2 YFSETQ. The ends lost 4 bases at V and 3 bases at J; junction bases unmatched: 6. The CDR3 length is 15 residues. CDR3 amino acids: CASSLIAGNYNEQFF. The DNA for the CDR3 is TGCGCCAGCAGCCTGATAGCGGGGAACTACAATGAGCAGTTCTTC.

This clonotype was recorded a few times. The chain joins TRBV5-1 to TRBJ1-3; no reliable D call. V lost 0 bases and J 0 bases, leaving 10 bases between the germline ends. The CDR3 totals 16 residues. The germline V gene has CDR1 SGHRS and CDR2 YFSETQ. The chain's CDR3 is CASSLGGSRSGNTIYF. CDR3 sequence (DNA): TGCGCCAGCAGCTTGGGGGGATCCCGCTCTGGAAACACCATATATTTT.

This clonotype was picked up many times. V is TRBV7-8 and J is TRBJ1-1, with D possibly being TRBD1 (5 bases). Germline-derived CDR1 and CDR2 are SGHVS and FQNEAQ. The CDR3 covers 15 residues. The V gene lost 0 bases and the J gene lost 0 bases, with 8 bases spanning the gap. CDR3: CASSLATGLNTEAFF. The CDR3 coding sequence is TGTGCCAGCAGCTTAGCGACGGGGCTGAACACTGAAGCTTTCTTT.

The V and J genes are TRBV4-3 and TRBJ2-3; D assignment may be TRBD1 or TRBD2 (6 bases each). The V gene's germline CDR1 is LGHNA and CDR2 YSLEER. Trimming cost V 5 bases and J 1 base, with 7 bases left between them. CDR3 length: 13 amino acids. In DNA, the CDR3 is TGCGCCAGCAGCGGGGGGCGCACAGATACGCAGTATTTT. This sequence encodes CASSGGRTDTQYF.

The rearrangement uses TRBV7-2 and TRBJ2-5; D might be TRBD1 (7 bases). V dropped 5 bases and J dropped 4 bases, with 14 bases sitting between them. The CDR3 is 14 amino acids. CDR1 is SGHTA, CDR2 FQGNSA, per germline. CDR3 DNA: TGTGCCAGCAGCCAAACCCAGGGGGGAGAGACCCAGTACTTC. Translating gives CASSQTQGGETQYF.

This clonotype was seen ten or more times. The rearrangement uses TRBV29-1 and TRBJ2-5, with D possibly matching TRBD1 (6 bases). The V and J ends lost 6 bases and 6 bases respectively, with 14 bases between them. Germline CDR1 reads SQVTM; CDR2 reads ANQGSEA. The CDR3 extends over 12 amino acids. This CDR3 is CSVKQGGQTQYF. CDR3 DNA: TGCAGCGTAAAACAGGGTGGACAGACCCAGTACTTC.

This clonotype was seen a few times. This sequence joins TRBV7-2 and TRBJ2-3, with 8 positions matching TRBD2. The V segment lost 5 bases and the J segment 0 bases; nucleotides outside the gene matches: 7. Germline assignment: CDR1 SGHTA and CDR2 FQGNSA. This CDR3 is built from 16 residues. The CDR3 coding sequence is TGTGCCAGCAGCGCACGGAGCGGGAGAAGCACAGATACGCAGTATTTT. Translation gives CASSARSGRSTDTQYF.

This clonotype showed up many times. V usage is TRBV12-3 or TRBV12-4 and J usage is TRBJ1-5, with D perhaps TRBD1 (6 bases). The CDR3 sequence is 13 residues long. The ends were cut back, 5 bases at V and 7 bases at J, with 12 bases in the middle. The DNA of the CDR3 is TGTGCCAGCAGTGCAGGGGTCGGACAGCCCCAGCATTTT. Protein: CASSAGVGQPQHF.

This clonotype showed up just a few times. The CDR3 is CASSPTIAGVNNEQFF. The DNA of the CDR3 is TGTGCCAGCAGCCCAACCATAGCGGGGGTCAACAATGAGCAGTTCTTC. V gene TRBV7-8 combines with J gene TRBJ2-1, with 9 bases aligning to TRBD2. V trimming: 5 bases; J trimming: 5 bases; junction bases outside the gene matches: 10. CDR1 SGHVS and CDR2 FQNEAQ come from the germline V gene. The length of the CDR3 is 16 residues.

The table lists this clonotype with a few counts. This chain connects TRBV6-5 to TRBJ2-5; 12 positions agree with TRBD2. Germline V gene data show CDR1 as MNHEY and CDR2 as SVGAGI. The CDR3 runs 16 residues. V lost 4 bases and J lost 5; bases outside the gene matches: 8. The CDR3 coding sequence is TGTGCCAGCAGTTCCCTAACTAGCGGGGGGACTGAGACCCAGTACTTC. It translates to CASSSLTSGGTETQYF.

This clonotype was observed a handful of times. V gene TRBV7-9 combines with J gene TRBJ1-1; the D is unclear. The V end was cut by 1 base, the J end by 2 bases, with 8 bases between. Looked up from germline, CDR1 is SEHNR and CDR2 is FQNEAQ (reference sequence). There are 14 residues in the CDR3. DNA of the CDR3: TGTGCCAGCAGCTTAGTTATAGGAAACACTGAAGCTTTCTTT. Translated, it gives CASSLVIGNTEAFF.

This clonotype was seen at least ten times. V usage is TRBV29-1 and J usage is TRBJ2-7, with 8 nucleotides matching TRBD2. Germline assignment: CDR1 SQVTM and CDR2 ANQGSEA. The CDR3 runs to 14 residues. Germline trimming cut 7 bases from V and 0 bases from J; bases unmatched to any gene: 8. The CDR3 sequence: CSASGPTSSYEQYF. The CDR3 DNA reads TGCAGCGCTAGCGGGCCCACCAGCTCCTACGAGCAGTACTTC.

The gene calls are TRBV20-1 and TRBJ1-1; D is possibly TRBD1 (6 bases). V lost 6 bases and J lost 3, with 14 bases in between. Per the germline V gene, CDR1 is DFQATT and CDR2 is SNEGSKA (reference sequence). The CDR3 is made up of 13 amino acids. DNA of the CDR3: TGCAGTGCCGACCGGGACACCGACACTGAAGCTTTCTTT. Translated, it gives CSADRDTDTEAFF.

This clonotype was seen many times. The chain is built from TRBV6-1 and TRBJ2-3; a weak D match, TRBD1 (5 bases). Germline CDR1 and CDR2: MNHNS and SASEGT. The CDR3 is made up of 17 amino acids. V was pared by 0 bases and J by 0 bases, with 13 bases between. CDR3 region: CASSEAVGRYSTDTQYF. In DNA form, the CDR3 reads TGTGCCAGCAGTGAAGCAGTGGGGCGATATAGCACAGATACGCAGTATTTT.

This clonotype showed up just a few times. The chain recombines TRBV11-1 with TRBJ1-1; no firm D call. V was cut by 3 bases and J by 4 bases, with 9 bases left in between. CDR1 is SGHAT, CDR2 FQDESV, per germline (reference sequence). The CDR3 has 13 residues. The CDR3 sequence: CASSLALFTEAFF. The CDR3 nucleotides are TGTGCCAGCAGCTTGGCCTTGTTCACTGAAGCTTTCTTT.

The chain is built from TRBV6-5 and TRBJ1-2; no clear D gene. V dropped 0 bases and J dropped 4 bases, with 6 bases sitting between them. Germline V gene data show CDR1 as MNHEY and CDR2 as SVGAGI. CDR3 size: 13 residues. The CDR3 DNA reads as TGTGCCAGCAGTTACTCAGGGTCCTATGGCTACACCTTC. Translated: CASSYSGSYGYTF.

The sample holds a few counts of this clonotype. The chain employs TRBV7-3 and TRBJ2-3; unclear D gene. The CDR3 consists of 12 residues. Trimming took 4 bases from V and 6 from J, leaving 8 bases between them. Germline CDR1 is SGHTA and CDR2 is FQGTGA. CDR3 sequence (DNA): TGTGCCAGCAGCTCCATACGGGATACGCAGTATTTT. It yields the protein CASSSIRDTQYF.

This clonotype was counted a few times. J is TRBJ2-3 and V is TRBV20-1, with D possibly being TRBD1 or TRBD2 (6 bases each). The V gene lost 3 bases and the J gene lost 8 bases, with 12 bases spanning the gap. This CDR3 has 12 amino acids. The germline V gene encodes CDR1 DFQATT and CDR2 SNEGSKA (reference sequence). The CDR3 DNA is TGCAGTGCTAGCGGGGGCGAGGTTACGCAGTATTTT. Protein: CSASGGEVTQYF.

This clonotype was picked up a small number of times. This chain uses TRBV7-2 with TRBJ1-4, with D uncertain. The CDR3 extends over 12 amino acids. Trimming left V 5 bases short and J 4 bases short, with 5 bases between. Germline CDR1 and CDR2: SGHTA and FQGNSA. As DNA, the CDR3 is TGTGCCAGCAGCGCGGGTAATGAAAAACTGTTTTTT. Amino acid sequence: CASSAGNEKLFF.

This clonotype was seen repeatedly, ten times or more. The chain uses TRBV4-3 and TRBJ2-1, with D maybe TRBD1 (6 bases). This CDR3 has 15 residues. Trimming stripped 4 bases from V and 2 bases from J, with 12 bases between. CDR1 is LGHNA and CDR2 is YSLEER in the germline V gene. The CDR3 sequence is CASSPGAGAYNEQFF. Written as DNA, the CDR3 is TGCGCCAGCAGCCCCGGCGCAGGGGCCTACAATGAGCAGTTCTTC.

The sample holds many counts of this clonotype. This rearrangement joins TRBV7-2 to TRBJ2-3; 10 bases align to TRBD2. The CDR3 length is 15 residues. V lost 5 bases and J lost 6; bases outside the gene matches: 8. CDR1 and CDR2 from the germline V gene are SGHTA and FQGNSA. The CDR3 protein is CASSLLAGSVDTQYF. CDR3 DNA sequence: TGTGCCAGCAGCCTACTAGCGGGGTCGGTGGATACGCAGTATTTT.

The V gene is TRBV29-1, the J gene TRBJ1-1; 9 nucleotides line up with TRBD1. V was pared by 7 bases and J by 4 bases, with 4 bases of the junction left unmatched. This CDR3 has 12 residues. In germline, CDR1 is SQVTM, CDR2 ANQGSEA. The CDR3 is CSARTGVTEAFF. Written as DNA, the CDR3 is TGCAGCGCCCGGACAGGGGTCACTGAAGCTTTCTTT.

V usage is TRBV27 and J usage is TRBJ1-4; a weak D match, TRBD1 (6 bases). V was clipped by 2 bases and J by 1 base, with 14 bases between them. The CDR3 is 17 amino acids. Germline lookup yields CDR1 MNHEY and CDR2 SMNVEV (reference sequence). The CDR3 nucleotides are TGTGCCAGCAGTTTAATGGGGGGCGTCGGAACTAATGAAAAACTGTTTTTT. Translating gives CASSLMGGVGTNEKLFF. Filled out from reference TRBV27 and TRBJ1-4, the complete variable domain reads EAQVTQNPRYLITVTGKKLTVTCSQNMNHEYMSWYRQDPGLGLRQIYYSMNVEVTDKGDVPEGYKVSRKEKRNFPLILESPSPNQTSLYFCASSLMGGVGTNEKLFFGSGTQLSVL.

This clonotype was found a few times. The genes are TRBV28 and TRBJ2-5, with 7 bases aligning to TRBD1. After removal of 4 bases from V and 2 bases from J, the junction contained 10 bases not matched to a gene. CDR3 length equals 16 residues. Looked up from germline, CDR1 is MDHEN and CDR2 is SYDVKM. The CDR3 DNA reads TGTGCCAGCAGTTCGCATGGGACAGAGACGCAAGAGACCCAGTACTTC. Translated: CASSSHGTETQETQYF.